Shown below are 32 T cell receptor beta chains from a single sample sequenced in a study of blood T cell repertoires in COVID-19. Repertoires were generated with immunoSEQ multiplex PCR, while TCRdb's copy carries only in-frame clones and drops some. The sample gives roughly 80,000 clones, 80% to 90% of which show up once; around 6.1% is in the top ten. Sample: peripheral blood. These receptors were collected from a man aged 45-60 years with active COVID-19.

This sequence joins TRBV30 and TRBJ1-1; D is unresolved. The CDR3 spans 10 residues. The V end was cut by 7 bases, the J end by 7 bases, with 10 bases between. Germline assignment: CDR1 GTSNPN and CDR2 SVGIG (reference sequence). This CDR3 is CAFGHGEAFF. CDR3 in DNA: TGTGCCTTTGGTCACGGTGAAGCTTTCTTT.

This clone was counted between two and nine times. V and J are TRBV5-8 and TRBJ2-5, with D maybe TRBD2 (6 bases). Germline-derived CDR1 and CDR2 are SGHTS and YDEGEE. V gave up 5 bases and J gave up 3 bases, with 14 bases separating them. The CDR3 is 14 amino acids. The CDR3 reads CASRVASGEETQYF. The CDR3 region has the DNA TGTGCCAGCAGGGTGGCGTCGGGGGAAGAGACCCAGTACTTC.

V and J are TRBV5-1 and TRBJ2-4; TRBD1 aligns across 10 bases. Germline CDR1 and CDR2: SGHRS and YFSETQ. CDR3 length: 16 amino acids. J was trimmed by 2 bases and V by 4 bases; bases with no gene match: 6. The CDR3 loop is CASSEGTGASKNIQYF. Written as DNA, the CDR3 is TGCGCCAGCAGCGAGGGGACAGGGGCTTCCAAAAACATTCAGTACTTC.

The chain employs TRBV30 and TRBJ2-7; D possibly corresponds to TRBD1 (6 bases). V was cut by 5 bases and J by 1 base, with 12 bases left in between. The CDR3 length is 13 residues. Germline V gene data show CDR1 as GTSNPN and CDR2 as SVGIG (reference sequence). The CDR3 loop is CAWGGQMSYEQYF. In DNA form, the CDR3 reads TGTGCCTGGGGAGGACAGATGTCCTACGAGCAGTACTTC.

V and J are TRBV19 and TRBJ1-5; weak D call: TRBD1 (5 bases). In germline, CDR1 is LNHDA, CDR2 SQIVND (reference sequence). The CDR3 runs 14 residues. V shed 1 base and J shed 9 bases, with 13 bases lying between them. CDR3 sequence: CASSIAQGLTPQHF. CDR3 nucleotides: TGTGCCAGTAGTATAGCCCAGGGACTAACGCCCCAGCATTTT.

J is TRBJ2-5 and V is TRBV11-2; tentative D call: TRBD2 (5 bases). CDR1 is SGHAT, CDR2 FQNNGV, per germline. The V and J ends lost 1 base and 1 base respectively, with 19 bases between them. The CDR3 runs 18 residues. The CDR3 loop reads CASSLVSDFLPFQETQYF. The CDR3 region has the DNA TGTGCCAGCAGCTTAGTATCGGACTTCTTGCCCTTCCAAGAGACCCAGTACTTC.

The chain combines TRBV19 with TRBJ1-6, with TRBD1 identical over 7 bases. The CDR3 has 13 residues. V shed 5 bases and J 10 bases; nucleotides not matched to a gene: 5. The germline V gene has CDR1 LNHDA and CDR2 SQIVND (reference sequence). The CDR3, as DNA: TGTGCCAGTAGTTTTGACAGGGACTCACCCCTCCACTTT. As protein: CASSFDRDSPLHF.

The V call is TRBV3-1 (or the pseudogene TRBV3-2), the J call TRBJ2-6; D might be TRBD2 (6 bases). Germline CDR1 and CDR2: LGHDT and YNNKEL (reference sequence). V was clipped by 5 bases and J by 2 bases, with 25 bases between them. The CDR3 runs to 20 residues. The CDR3 nucleotides read TGTGCCAGCAGCTTTCGCAGACTTGCGGGGAAAATTACTGGGGCCAACGTCCTGACTTTC. Its translation is CASSFRRLAGKITGANVLTF.

V usage is TRBV4-2 and J usage is TRBJ2-2; the D gene is possibly TRBD2 (6 bases). The V gene's germline CDR1 is LGHNA and CDR2 YNFKEQ. Trimming stripped 0 bases from V and 7 bases from J, with 12 bases between. The CDR3 contains 15 residues. CDR3 residues: CASSQDEASVGELFF. The CDR3 DNA sequence: TGTGCCAGCAGCCAAGATGAGGCTAGCGTCGGGGAGCTGTTTTTT.

V is TRBV28 and J is TRBJ1-2; no firm D call. The CDR3 totals 13 residues. The V end lost 6 bases, the J end lost 0 bases, and 8 bases lay between the germline ends. Germline assignment: CDR1 MDHEN and CDR2 SYDVKM. CDR3 sequence reads: CASREQANYGYTF. For the CDR3, the DNA is TGTGCCAGCAGAGAGCAGGCTAACTATGGCTACACCTTC.

The chain links TRBV7-9 to TRBJ2-5, with 7 positions matching TRBD2. V lost 1 base, J lost 4 bases, and 6 bases stayed unmatched. CDR1 and CDR2 from the germline V gene are SEHNR and FQNEAQ (reference sequence). CDR3 size: 15 residues. The CDR3 region has the DNA TGTGCCAGCAGCTTAGTCACGGGCGGGGGAGAGACCCAGTACTTC. This codes for CASSLVTGGGETQYF.

The chain recombines TRBV27 with TRBJ2-5; D might be TRBD1 (6 bases). V shed 6 bases and J shed 7 bases, with 12 bases lying between them. This CDR3 has 12 residues. CDR1 is MNHEY, CDR2 SMNVEV, per germline (reference sequence). DNA of the CDR3: TGTGCCAGCAGAACAGGGCTGGGGACCCAGTACTTC. This codes for CASRTGLGTQYF.

The chain uses TRBV21-1 and TRBJ2-7; the table calls TRBD1, which could not be checked here. TRBV21-1 is a pseudogene segment. The length of the CDR3 is 15 residues. Here the CDR3 DNA reads TGTGCCAGCAGCAAAGTAAACAGGGGTAGCTACGAGCAGTACTTC. Its translation is CASSKVNRGSYEQYF.

The V call is TRBV4-3, the J call TRBJ1-2; D is undetermined. Germline values: CDR1 LGHNA, CDR2 YSLEER. The V and J ends lost 3 bases and 9 bases respectively, with 23 bases between them. This CDR3 has 16 residues. CDR3 region: CASSHGLHVGFSSYTF. DNA of the CDR3: TGCGCCAGCAGCCATGGATTACACGTTGGATTTAGCAGCTACACCTTC.

V gene TRBV19 combines with J gene TRBJ1-1, with 10 bases that match TRBD1. Germline values: CDR1 LNHDA, CDR2 SQIVND (reference sequence). This CDR3 comprises 15 residues. Trimming at V came to 3 bases and at J to 10 bases, leaving 11 bases not matched to a gene. CDR3 coding DNA: TGTGCCAGTAGTATCACTCCGGGACAGGGGCTGGCAGCTTTCTTT. Translated, it gives CASSITPGQGLAAFF.

The V and J genes are TRBV5-1 and TRBJ1-1, with 9 bases that match TRBD1. Germline V lookup: CDR1 SGHRS, CDR2 YFSETQ. The length of the CDR3 is 14 residues. Germline trimming cut 3 bases from V and 6 bases from J; bases unmatched to any gene: 6. This CDR3 reads CASSWGQGSSEAFF. CDR3 sequence (DNA): TGCGCCAGCAGCTGGGGACAGGGTTCCTCTGAAGCTTTCTTT. Drawing the rest from reference TRBV5-1 and TRBJ1-1, the complete variable domain is KAGVTQTPRYLIKTRGQQVTLSCSPISGHRSVSWYQQTPGQGLQFLFEYFSETQRNKGNFPGRFSGRQFSNSRSEMNVSTLELGDSALYLCASSWGQGSSEAFFGQGTRLTVV.

The chain links TRBV15 to TRBJ1-2; TRBD1 might be the D (6 bases). V lost 4 bases to trimming and J lost 7 bases, with 19 bases between them. This CDR3 has 15 amino acids. Germline CDR1 reads LNHNV; CDR2 reads YYDKDF (reference sequence). The chain's CDR3 is CATSNSRGMRGGYTF. CDR3 DNA: TGTGCCACCAGCAACTCCAGGGGAATGAGGGGTGGCTACACCTTC.

The V and J genes are TRBV29-1 and TRBJ1-1; D gene ambiguous. V gave up 0 bases and J gave up 6 bases, with 11 bases separating them. The germline V gene has CDR1 SQVTM and CDR2 ANQGSEA. The CDR3 runs 13 residues. The CDR3 DNA is TGCAGCGTTGAAGAGTACCCGAGGGCTGAAGCTTTCTTT. This encodes CSVEEYPRAEAFF. The entire variable domain, with the rest obtained from reference TRBV29-1 and TRBJ1-1, is as follows: SAVISQKPSRDICQRGTSLTIQCQVDSQVTMMFWYRQQPGQSLTLIATANQGSEATYESGFVIDKFPISRPNLTFSTLTVSNMSPEDSSIYLCSVEEYPRAEAFFGQGTRLTVV.

The chain carries TRBV14 and TRBJ2-7; D is possibly TRBD2 (5 bases). Germline CDR1 and CDR2: SGHDN and FVKESK. The CDR3 runs to 14 residues. Deletions cut 4 bases from V and 5 bases from J, with 15 bases between. CDR3 sequence: CASSRELRGDEQYF. In nucleotides, the CDR3 is TGTGCCAGCAGCCGAGAACTCCGGGGTGACGAGCAGTACTTC.

This chain joins TRBV12-3 or TRBV12-4 and TRBJ1-5, with D perhaps TRBD1 (5 bases). The CDR3 has 13 amino acids. V dropped 8 bases and J dropped 4 bases, with 12 bases sitting between them. The CDR3 region is CASHGGGNQPQHF. CDR3 nucleotides: TGTGCCAGCCACGGGGGAGGTAATCAGCCCCAGCATTTT.

V usage is TRBV28 and J usage is TRBJ2-3; tentatively, D is TRBD1 (5 bases). V was pared by 5 bases and J by 1 base, with 10 bases between. Germline V gene data show CDR1 as MDHEN and CDR2 as SYDVKM. The CDR3 runs to 14 residues. This chain's CDR3 is CASSLDIGTDTQYF. CDR3 nucleotides: TGTGCCAGCAGTCTGGACATTGGCACAGATACGCAGTATTTT.

The chain uses TRBV30 and TRBJ2-7, with 7 bases identical to TRBD1. This CDR3 is built from 13 residues. V was clipped by 8 bases and J by 2 bases; unmatched bases: 9. Germline lookup yields CDR1 GTSNPN and CDR2 SVGIG (reference sequence). The CDR3 sequence: CARRRGRAYEQYF. CDR3 bases: TGTGCCCGGCGAAGGGGGCGAGCCTACGAGCAGTACTTC.

The chain uses TRBV27 and TRBJ1-1; D may be TRBD1 (5 bases). CDR3 size: 14 residues. Germline values: CDR1 MNHEY, CDR2 SMNVEV (reference sequence). Trimming shortened V by 2 bases and J by 4 bases, and 11 bases separated the two germline ends. The CDR3 DNA reads TGTGCCAGCAGTTTAGGGGGGGGTAGCACTGAAGCTTTCTTT. It yields the protein CASSLGGGSTEAFF.

The CDR3 coding sequence is TGTGCCAGCAGCAGTCCAGGCTCCTACAATGAGCAGTTCTTC. It is translated as CASSSPGSYNEQFF. The chain has TRBV5-4 and TRBJ2-1; unclear D gene. V shed 4 bases and J shed 0 bases, with 8 bases lying between them. CDR1 and CDR2 from the germline V gene are SGHNT and YYREEE (reference sequence). The CDR3 sequence is 14 residues long.

This clone was observed once. The V and J genes are TRBV29-1 and TRBJ2-3, with 8 bases identical to TRBD1. Germline V gene data show CDR1 as SQVTM and CDR2 as ANQGSEA. There are 13 residues in the CDR3. Trimming took 8 bases from V and 2 from J; bases not matched to a gene: 6. The CDR3 loop is CSYGQGATDTQYF. CDR3 DNA: TGCAGCTACGGACAGGGAGCCACAGATACGCAGTATTTT.

This clone has a handful of counts. V and J are TRBV4-2 and TRBJ2-5, with 8 bases aligning to TRBD1. The CDR3 extends over 16 amino acids. CDR1 LGHNA and CDR2 YNFKEQ come from the germline V gene. V gave up 4 bases and J gave up 2 bases; unmatched junction bases: 9. CDR3 in DNA: TGTGCCAGCAGCCTACTGACAGGGGTCCCACAAGAGACCCAGTACTTC. It yields the protein CASSLLTGVPQETQYF.

The J gene is TRBJ2-5, the V gene TRBV24-1; D may be TRBD1 (5 bases). Trimming took 3 bases from V and 3 from J, leaving 7 bases between them. Looked up from germline, CDR1 is KGHDR and CDR2 is SFDVKD. This CDR3 contains 13 residues. CDR3 amino acids: CATSDAGKETQYF. CDR3 bases: TGTGCCACCAGTGATGCAGGGAAAGAGACCCAGTACTTC.

The rearrangement uses TRBV27 and TRBJ2-7; TRBD1 agrees at 9 bases. V shed 4 bases and J 7 bases; nucleotides not matched to a gene: 8. From germline, CDR1 is MNHEY and CDR2 SMNVEV (reference sequence). The CDR3 consists of 14 residues. For the CDR3, the DNA is TGTGCCAGCAGTTACGGGACAGGGAATATTGAGCAGTACTTC. Translation gives CASSYGTGNIEQYF.

A single count supports this clone. The chain carries TRBV7-9 and TRBJ2-1, with D maybe TRBD1 (6 bases). The germline CDR1 and CDR2 sequences are SEHNR and FQNEAQ (reference sequence). The CDR3 totals 14 residues. Trimming cost V 6 bases and J 6 bases, with 15 bases left between them. DNA for the CDR3: TGTGCCAGCAGTCATAGACAGGAAATCAATGAGCAGTTCTTC. This translates into CASSHRQEINEQFF. The full variable domain, in which reference TRBV7-9 and TRBJ2-1 provide the parts outside the CDR3, is DTGVSQNPRHKITKRGQNVTFRCDPISEHNRLYWYRQTLGQGPEFLTYFQNEAQLEKSRLLSDRFSAERPKGSFSTLEIQRTEQGDSAMYLCASSHRQEINEQFFGPGTRLTVL.

This clone was found once. V usage is TRBV9 and J usage is TRBJ1-2, with unresolved D. Germline V gene lookup returns CDR1 SGDLS and CDR2 YYNGEE. Trimming shortened V by 5 bases and J by 3 bases, and 26 bases separated the two germline ends. The CDR3 contains 18 residues. CDR3 DNA sequence: TGTGCCAGCAGAGCGGCGGGAGCGGGGTTTTCGGCAGACTATGGCTACACCTTC. Its translation is CASRAAGAGFSADYGYTF.

The rearrangement links TRBV11-2 to TRBJ2-7; no definite D call. The CDR3 runs to 15 residues. The V end lost 1 base, the J end lost 0 bases, and 10 bases lay between the germline ends. Germline CDR1 reads SGHAT; CDR2 reads FQNNGV. CDR3 sequence reads: CASSLASGYSYEQYF. As DNA, the CDR3 is TGTGCCAGCAGCTTAGCGTCCGGGTACTCCTACGAGCAGTACTTC.

The chain couples TRBV7-9 to TRBJ1-2; TRBD1 is a possible D gene (6 bases). CDR1 is SEHNR and CDR2 is FQNEAQ in the germline V gene (reference sequence). This CDR3 is built from 14 residues. Trimming took off 10 bases at V and 5 bases at J, with 20 bases between the two ends. The CDR3 protein is CAILPGGPLYGYTF. The CDR3 DNA is TGTGCCATCCTCCCGGGGGGGCCCCTATATGGCTACACCTTC.